This TCR beta chain was captured in a study of T cell responses to AZD1222 COVID-19 vaccine. On the study more broadly: Pooled samples include second doses given at about 4 or 12 weeks. Study-wide results and limits: Repertoires were collected only later (after the peak T cell response had occurred). Recipients of AZD1222 seropositive at baseline numbered only 5 or 6. As reported, nearly half of all spike-specific TCRs target variant regions that are unmutated.

The CDR3 consists of 9 residues. The V end lost 7 bases, the J end lost 6 bases, and 0 bases lay between the germline ends. Germline V gene data show CDR1 as WNHNN and CDR2 as SYGVQD (reference sequence). Clones were read by immunoSEQ multiplex PCR, and TCRdb kept only the in-frame ones, dropping some. The table lists some 130,000 clones, more than 80% of them singletons. In the case of this clone: As yet, its antigen is unknown.

The source was peripheral blood, collected on day 0 of AZD1222 vaccination. This TCR was recovered from an adult in good health. This rearrangement joins TRBV10-1 to TRBJ2-2; no reliable D call. The CDR3 here is CASTGELFF. The CDR3 bases are TGCGCCAGCACCGGGGAGCTGTTTTTT.